What follows are 32 T cell receptor beta chains derived from one specimen sequenced in a study of CD4 T cells in relation to SARS-CoV-2 and coronaviruses. The unexposed donors gave CD4+ T cells in about 2011-2018, prior to COVID-19. After around nine days of culture, CD4+ T cells were isolated. The assay was immunoSEQ multiplex PCR, and TCRdb's table has in-frame clones only and misses some. The table shows 21,000 or so clones, with approximately 82% occurring only once. Their antigen targets remain unknown. The sample was CD4+ T cells from PBMCs, cultured in vitro. Receptors were obtained from a human donor in good health.

This sequence joins TRBV27 and TRBJ1-4; D call uncertain. Trimming took 8 bases from V and 5 from J, leaving 18 bases between them. This CDR3 comprises 15 residues. Germline CDR1 and CDR2: MNHEY and SMNVEV (reference sequence). In DNA, the CDR3 is TGTGCCAGCCACCTAAACCGCGGGCCGAATGAAAAACTGTTTTTT. This gives the protein CASHLNRGPNEKLFF.

This chain connects TRBV7-9 to TRBJ2-1, with no clear D. V lost 0 bases, J lost 0 bases, and 12 bases lay in between. This CDR3 comprises 17 residues. Looked up from germline, CDR1 is SEHNR and CDR2 is FQNEAQ (reference sequence). The CDR3 spells CASSLAPYRRSYNEQFF. DNA of the CDR3: TGTGCCAGCAGCTTAGCCCCGTACAGACGCTCCTACAATGAGCAGTTCTTC.

V is TRBV25-1 and J is TRBJ2-7, with D unclear. V lost 4 bases and J 5 bases, leaving 15 bases between the germline ends. The CDR3 has 14 residues. Germline CDR1 is MGHDK and CDR2 is SYGVNS. The CDR3 region is CASSGSRGTHEQYF. The CDR3 DNA reads as TGTGCCAGCAGTGGTTCTCGAGGTACCCACGAGCAGTACTTC.

The chain carries TRBV7-6 and TRBJ2-1, with 14 positions matching TRBD2. V was clipped by 5 bases and J by 5 bases; unmatched bases: 2. This CDR3 comprises 15 residues. CDR1 SGHVS and CDR2 FNYEAQ come from the germline V gene. This chain's CDR3 is CASSRLAGGHNEQFF. As DNA, the CDR3 is TGTGCCAGCAGCCGACTAGCGGGAGGGCACAATGAGCAGTTCTTC.

The V gene is TRBV6-5, the J gene TRBJ2-1; D gene unclear. Trimming took off 6 bases at V and 1 base at J, with 13 bases between the two ends. The CDR3 runs to 15 residues. The germline V gene encodes CDR1 MNHEY and CDR2 SVGAGI. Here the CDR3 reads CASSRGSSSYNEQFF. The CDR3 bases are TGTGCCAGCAGCCGTGGATCGTCTTCCTACAATGAGCAGTTCTTC.

The CDR3 DNA is TGTGCCAGCAGCCGGGGACTAGCGGGGGGGTACAATGAGCAGTTCTTC. The encoded protein is CASSRGLAGGYNEQFF. The chain is built from TRBV3-1 (or the pseudogene TRBV3-2) and TRBJ2-1; 16 bases agree with TRBD2. The CDR3 spans 16 residues. Looked up from germline, CDR1 is LGHDT and CDR2 is YNNKEL (reference sequence). After removal of 4 bases from V and 4 bases from J, the junction contained 1 base not matched to a gene.

A few counts support this clone. V gene TRBV10-3 combines with J gene TRBJ2-7; D is possibly TRBD2 (6 bases). CDR1 and CDR2 from the germline V gene are ENHRY and SYGVKD. Trimming took 7 bases from V and 0 from J, leaving 10 bases between them. CDR3 length equals 13 residues. CDR3 coding DNA: TGTGCCATCAACGGCGGGGCCTCCTACGAGCAGTACTTC. Its protein is CAINGGASYEQYF.

The chain joins TRBV7-3 to TRBJ1-1; unclear D gene. V lost 5 bases and J lost 2, with 6 bases in between. This CDR3 contains 12 residues. Germline V lookup: CDR1 SGHTA, CDR2 FQGTGA. The CDR3 DNA reads TGTGCCAGCAGCGCACAAAACACTGAAGCTTTCTTT. This encodes CASSAQNTEAFF.

The rearrangement uses TRBV7-9 and TRBJ2-1; D remains ambiguous. CDR1 and CDR2 from the germline V gene are SEHNR and FQNEAQ (reference sequence). V gave up 0 bases and J gave up 8 bases, with 14 bases separating them. The CDR3 runs to 15 residues. CDR3 sequence (DNA): TGTGCCAGCAGCTTAGCGGGAACGTCGAAGGATGAGCAGTTCTTC. This encodes CASSLAGTSKDEQFF.

The rearrangement joins TRBV5-8 to TRBJ2-1; D uncertain. Trimming shortened V by 2 bases and J by 0 bases, and 15 bases separated the two germline ends. Germline V CDR1 and CDR2: SGHTS, YDEGEE. The CDR3 sequence is 17 residues long. CDR3: CASSFSLSASSYNEQFF. The CDR3 coding sequence is TGTGCCAGCAGCTTCTCTCTCTCGGCTAGCTCCTACAATGAGCAGTTCTTC.

The chain links TRBV6-1 to TRBJ2-7; perhaps TRBD2 as D (6 bases). V lost 2 bases and J 5 bases, leaving 19 bases between the germline ends. Germline CDR1 is MNHNS and CDR2 is SASEGT. The CDR3 has 16 residues. CDR3 DNA: TGTGCCAGCAGTGAAATGGGGGGACTGCGGGCCCACGAGCAGTACTTC. As protein: CASSEMGGLRAHEQYF.

This clone was seen a handful of times. CDR3 amino acids: CASSPTRGIAYEQYF. DNA of the CDR3: TGCGCCAGCAGCCCGACCAGGGGAATCGCCTACGAGCAGTACTTC. The J gene is TRBJ2-7, the V gene TRBV5-1, with D possibly TRBD1 on 6 matching bases. The germline gives CDR1 SGHRS, CDR2 YFSETQ. The CDR3 consists of 15 residues. V lost 4 bases to trimming and J lost 2 bases, with 16 bases between them.

The chain carries TRBV5-5 and TRBJ1-2, with 7 bases that match TRBD1. With 2 bases clipped from V and 5 bases from J, the junction kept 9 bases outside the gene matches. The CDR3 length is 15 residues. The germline gives CDR1 SGHKS, CDR2 YYEKEE (reference sequence). The CDR3 spells CASSLGGQIIYGYTF. DNA for the CDR3: TGTGCCAGCAGCTTAGGGGGACAGATTATTTATGGCTACACCTTC.

This clone is termed medium-sized (0.01 to 0.1%). This chain links TRBV18 with TRBJ1-2, with 8 bases matching TRBD1. Germline V gene lookup returns CDR1 KGHSH and CDR2 LQKENI. The V segment lost 3 bases and the J segment 5 bases; nucleotides outside the gene matches: 2. CDR3 length equals 13 residues. The CDR3 nucleotides read TGTGCCAGCTCACCGGACAGGGAATATGGCTACACCTTC. This encodes CASSPDREYGYTF.

The chain links TRBV6-5 to TRBJ2-7; 10 bases are a match to TRBD1. This CDR3 region has 14 residues. The junction had 7 bases not matched to a gene; V was cut back by 6 bases and J by 5 bases. Germline loops: CDR1 MNHEY, CDR2 SVGAGI. The CDR3 sequence: CASSYLGQGNEQYF. CDR3 nucleotides: TGTGCCAGCAGCTATCTGGGACAGGGGAACGAGCAGTACTTC.

The sample holds a few counts of this clone. J is TRBJ1-1 and V is TRBV18, with 9 bases aligning to TRBD1. V lost 6 bases and J lost 4; bases outside the gene matches: 6. The germline V gene has CDR1 KGHSH and CDR2 LQKENI. The CDR3 is 14 residues long. As DNA, the CDR3 is TGTGCCAGCTCTCAGGACAGGGGTTCCACTGAAGCTTTCTTT. Amino acids: CASSQDRGSTEAFF.

The chain couples TRBV29-1 to TRBJ1-2; tentative D call: TRBD1 (5 bases). This CDR3 spans 12 amino acids. Germline V gene data show CDR1 as SQVTM and CDR2 as ANQGSEA. Between the trimmed V and J ends, which lost 4 bases and 6 bases, there was a span of 12 bases. In nucleotides, the CDR3 is TGCAGCGTTGGGGGCCCGGAGGATGGCTACACCTTC. This sequence encodes CSVGGPEDGYTF. Drawing the rest from reference TRBV29-1 and TRBJ1-2, the complete variable domain is SAVISQKPSRDICQRGTSLTIQCQVDSQVTMMFWYRQQPGQSLTLIATANQGSEATYESGFVIDKFPISRPNLTFSTLTVSNMSPEDSSIYLCSVGGPEDGYTFGSGTRLTVV.

CDR3 protein: CASSLSGGNPYEQYF. In DNA, the CDR3 is TGCGCCAGCAGCTTATCCGGGGGAAATCCCTACGAGCAGTACTTC. The gene calls are TRBV5-1 and TRBJ2-7; tentatively, D is TRBD2 (6 bases). Trimming stripped 2 bases from V and 2 bases from J, with 14 bases between. The CDR3 is 15 amino acids. CDR1 is SGHRS and CDR2 is YFSETQ in the germline V gene.

The chain is built from TRBV9 and TRBJ2-1; no firm D call. Looked up from germline, CDR1 is SGDLS and CDR2 is YYNGEE. The CDR3 contains 15 residues. V was shortened by 2 bases and J by 5 bases, with 14 bases between the two germline ends. CDR3: CASSVRASNNNEQFF. DNA of the CDR3: TGTGCCAGCAGCGTCCGGGCTTCAAATAACAATGAGCAGTTCTTC.

The chain carries TRBV14 and TRBJ1-1, with 8 bases that match TRBD1. Germline V gene sequence: CDR1 SGHDN, CDR2 FVKESK. Trimming cost V 0 bases and J 1 base; bases outside gene matches: 4. CDR3 length: 16 residues. The CDR3 region is CASSQDLGQGNTEAFF. The CDR3 coding sequence is TGTGCCAGCAGCCAAGATCTTGGACAGGGGAACACTGAAGCTTTCTTT.

This clone was found a few times. The chain employs TRBV29-1 and TRBJ2-7; D possibly uses TRBD1 or TRBD2 (6 bases each). Germline values: CDR1 SQVTM, CDR2 ANQGSEA. This CDR3 region has 13 residues. V was clipped by 4 bases and J by 5 bases, with 15 bases between them. CDR3 sequence reads: CSVATGGPNEQYF. CDR3 nucleotide sequence: TGCAGCGTTGCTACCGGGGGCCCCAACGAGCAGTACTTC.

The chain uses TRBV10-3 and TRBJ1-2; D is perhaps TRBD1 (5 bases). This CDR3 spans 13 amino acids. Trimming stripped 2 bases from V and 5 bases from J, with 9 bases between. CDR1 and CDR2 (germline): ENHRY, SYGVKD. The DNA for the CDR3 is TGTGCCATCAGTGAGGGGGCAGGGTATGGCTACACCTTC. It yields the protein CAISEGAGYGYTF.

The chain employs TRBV24-1 and TRBJ2-5; 10 bases map to TRBD2. CDR1 is KGHDR and CDR2 is SFDVKD in the germline V gene. CDR3 size: 19 residues. J gave up 0 bases and V 5 bases, and 14 bases lay outside the gene matches. The CDR3 nucleotides read TGTGCCACCAGTGCCTTCCGGACTAGCGGCACCGGGTACCAAGAGACCCAGTACTTC. It encodes CATSAFRTSGTGYQETQYF.

The chain combines TRBV19 with TRBJ2-5; 9 bases are shared with TRBD1. This CDR3 has 13 residues. Germline assignment: CDR1 LNHDA and CDR2 SQIVND (reference sequence). In nucleotides, the CDR3 is TGTGCATCGGGACAGGGCGTTAGAGAGACCCAGTACTTC. Residues: CASGQGVRETQYF.

The gene calls are TRBV11-2 and TRBJ1-1; maybe TRBD1 (5 bases). This CDR3 comprises 13 residues. From germline, CDR1 is SGHAT and CDR2 FQNNGV. With 0 bases removed from V and 8 bases from J, the gap between germline ends came to 10 bases. CDR3 sequence: CASSLEVRTEAFF. DNA for the CDR3: TGTGCCAGCAGCTTAGAAGTGAGGACAGAAGCTTTCTTT.

The gene calls are TRBV24-1 and TRBJ2-3, with 12 bases lining up with TRBD2. CDR1 and CDR2 from the germline V gene are KGHDR and SFDVKD. J gave up 4 bases and V 4 bases, and 5 bases lay outside the gene matches. There are 16 residues in the CDR3. The CDR3 here is CATSDRLAGDPDTQYF. The CDR3 DNA sequence: TGTGCCACCAGTGACCGACTAGCGGGAGACCCAGATACGCAGTATTTT.

This clone was seen a single time. This rearrangement joins TRBV6-5 to TRBJ2-7; 8 nucleotides line up with TRBD1. From germline, CDR1 is MNHEY and CDR2 SVGAGI. Trimming took 5 bases from V and 2 from J; bases not matched to a gene: 5. CDR3 length: 14 residues. The DNA for the CDR3 is TGTGCCAGCAGTAGGGACAGGAATACCTACGAGCAGTACTTC. Its protein product is CASSRDRNTYEQYF.

CDR3 in amino acids: CASSPTDFLSGGSNEQFF. The CDR3 DNA reads as TGTGCCAGCAGCCCCACCGATTTTTTGAGCGGGGGGTCCAATGAGCAGTTCTTC. The chain couples TRBV3-1 (or the pseudogene TRBV3-2) to TRBJ2-1; 9 bases are a match to TRBD2. The CDR3 is 18 residues long. With 4 bases clipped from V and 6 bases from J, the junction kept 16 bases outside the gene matches. The germline V gene encodes CDR1 LGHDT and CDR2 YNNKEL (reference sequence).

V gene TRBV12-3 or TRBV12-4 combines with J gene TRBJ1-5; D is perhaps TRBD1 (6 bases). This CDR3 is 12 amino acids long. V was trimmed by 6 bases and J by 7 bases, leaving 10 bases between them. The CDR3 DNA reads TGTGCCAGCAGGACAGGCGGGCAGCCCCAGCATTTT. Protein sequence: CASRTGGQPQHF.

The chain employs TRBV5-4 and TRBJ2-1; TRBD1 agrees at 8 bases. There are 15 residues in the CDR3. The V gene end was trimmed by 2 bases and the J gene end by 0 bases; junction bases not matched to a gene: 1. Germline CDR1 SGHNT, CDR2 YYREEE (reference sequence). In DNA, the CDR3 is TGTGCCAGCAGCTTCAGGGGGCTCTCCTACAATGAGCAGTTCTTC. Translating gives CASSFRGLSYNEQFF.

The DNA for the CDR3 is TGTGCCAGCAGTCGAGCAGGGCCGAGCAATCAGCCCCAGCATTTT. This sequence encodes CASSRAGPSNQPQHF. The genes are TRBV27 and TRBJ1-5; tentatively, D is TRBD1 (5 bases). Looked up from germline, CDR1 is MNHEY and CDR2 is SMNVEV (reference sequence). CDR3 length: 15 amino acids. V was cut by 5 bases and J by 1 base, with 12 bases left in between.

This chain uses TRBV2 with TRBJ2-7, with D possibly TRBD1 on 5 matching bases. Germline V gives CDR1 SNHLY, CDR2 FYNNEI. V was shortened by 6 bases and J by 3 bases, with 6 bases between the two germline ends. The CDR3 runs 11 residues. The CDR3 is CASSTGYEQYF. The CDR3 bases are TGTGCCAGCAGCACAGGCTACGAGCAGTACTTC.